The TCR beta chain under discussion was sequenced for a study of cytomegalovirus exposure and HLA in healthy donors. Findings and caveats of the study: Researchers reportedly found TCR beta sequences accurately predicted most subjects' HLA-A and HLA-B alleles.

Both 60 Vbeta primers and 13 Jbeta primers went into the PCR. Per the original data handling: Later, roughly 80 million unique TCR beta chains were counted in an analysis, and approximately 10 million of them were shared. Sequencing was performed with immunoSEQ multiplex PCR; in TCRdb, only in-frame clones are kept and a portion is missing. V and J calls and clone size follow that table, whereas D and trimming were derived from the DNA. The repertoire holds about 150,000 clones, about four fifths seen once, with just under 6.5% in the top ten. V was pared by 4 bases and J by 5 bases, with 7 bases of the junction left unmatched. The CDR3 length is 14 residues. The germline V gene has CDR1 MGHRA and CDR2 YSYEKL. Notes on this clone: The antigen is unknown.

The sequence derives from a man over 45 in good health and CMV-seropositive. The rearrangement joins TRBV4-1 to TRBJ2-5, with 7 bases lining up with TRBD2. Material: PBMCs. CDR3 residues: CASSPERDGETQYF. CDR3 bases: TGCGCCAGCAGCCCCGAGCGGGATGGGGAGACCCAGTACTTC.